The present T cell receptor beta chain was sequenced within a study of T cell responses to AZD1222 COVID-19 vaccine. Study results and caveats: Two doses of AZD1222 preceded a rise in Spike-specific TCR breadth and depth. Researchers took repertoire samples only after the peak T cell response had come. White British people made up most donors, females outnumbered males, and clonal diversity was possibly underestimated. Targeting of unmutated variant regions was reportedly seen in nearly half of spike-specific TCRs.

With V trimmed by 5 bases and J by 0 bases, 7 bases remained unmatched. The CDR3 consists of 16 residues. Germline loops: CDR1 SGHVS, CDR2 FNYEAQ. Only in-frame clones appear in the TCRdb table, and some are missing; sequencing was by immunoSEQ multiplex PCR. Found here are about 150,000 clones, approximately 83% of them singletons; the top ten hold around 8%. With regard to this clone: Its antigen remains unknown.

This material consisted of peripheral blood, taken on day 0 of AZD1222 vaccination. The chain links TRBV7-6 to TRBJ2-5; the match to TRBD1 covers 9 bases. The clonotype originates from an adult in good health. This chain's CDR3 is CASSAMDRGYQETQYF. The CDR3 coding sequence is TGTGCCAGCAGCGCTATGGACAGGGGCTACCAAGAGACCCAGTACTTC.